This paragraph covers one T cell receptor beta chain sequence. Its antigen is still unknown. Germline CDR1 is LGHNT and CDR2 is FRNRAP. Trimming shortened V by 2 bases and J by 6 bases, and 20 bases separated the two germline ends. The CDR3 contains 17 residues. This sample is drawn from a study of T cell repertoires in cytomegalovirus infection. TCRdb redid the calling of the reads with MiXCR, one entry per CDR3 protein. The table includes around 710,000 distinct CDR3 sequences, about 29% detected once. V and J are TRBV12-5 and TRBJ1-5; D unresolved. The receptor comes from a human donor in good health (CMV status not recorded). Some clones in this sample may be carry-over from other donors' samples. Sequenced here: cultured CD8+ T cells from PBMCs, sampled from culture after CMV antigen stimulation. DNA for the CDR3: TGTGCTAGTGGTTTGTCTCTGGACCGCGCGAGTATTCAGCCCCAGCATTTT. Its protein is CASGLSLDRASIQPQHF.